This TCR beta chain is from a study of T cells in Graves' hyperthyroidism and ophthalmopathy. This clonotype was seen repeatedly, ten times or more. The antigen remains undetermined. There were TCR beta CDR3 regions amplified from RNA transcripts. Carried out on the TCR CDR3, a first-round RT-PCR used the HTBI primer set. TCRdb reanalysed the multiplex PCR reads using MiXCR and keeps one entry per CDR3 protein. The table lists around 600,000 distinct CDR3 sequences, approximately 14% of them singletons. This CDR3 comprises 13 residues. The germline V gene encodes CDR1 SEHNR and CDR2 FQNEAQ (reference sequence). The germline V and J ends were trimmed by 3 bases and 3 bases, with 6 bases remaining between them. General study results and limits: Researchers found most expanded thyroid clonotypes above 0.001 in blood as well.

The chain joins TRBV7-9 to TRBJ2-1; D is undetermined. The sequenced sample was blood. The TCR was taken from a woman under 30 with Graves' ophthalmopathy. As DNA, the CDR3 is TGTGCCAGCAGCTTGATCCACTACAATGAGCAGTTCTTC. Its translation is CASSLIHYNEQFF.